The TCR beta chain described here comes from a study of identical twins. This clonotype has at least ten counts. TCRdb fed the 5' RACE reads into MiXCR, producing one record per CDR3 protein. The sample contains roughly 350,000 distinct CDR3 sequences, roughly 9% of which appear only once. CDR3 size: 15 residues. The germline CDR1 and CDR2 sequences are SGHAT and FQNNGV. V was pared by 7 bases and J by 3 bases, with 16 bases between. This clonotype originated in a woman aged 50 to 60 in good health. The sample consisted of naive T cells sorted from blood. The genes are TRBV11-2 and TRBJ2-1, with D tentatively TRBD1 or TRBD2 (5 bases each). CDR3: CASNRGAWGYNEQFF. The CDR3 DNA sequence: TGTGCCAGCAACCGAGGGGCTTGGGGCTACAATGAGCAGTTCTTC.